The 17 T cell receptor beta chains given below trace back to one sample, sequenced in a study of blood T cell repertoires in COVID-19 (dated by TCRdb to 2020 to 2021). To prepare the library, the immunoSEQ multiplex PCR assay was applied. Not all clones reach the TCRdb copy of this immuneACCESS table, which keeps in-frame sequences only. Checked studies attribute under half of the gap to unresolved V genes and leave the rest unexplained. The sample includes 150,000 or so clones, with more than 85% observed a single time. In total, the top ten clones hold about 7% of the sample. The sequencing sample was made of PBMCs or T cells enriched from blood (not recorded which). Receptors were obtained from a woman between 45 and 60 years old who had recovered from COVID-19.

The chain combines TRBV7-8 with TRBJ2-3, with 7 bases lining up with TRBD2. J was trimmed by 4 bases and V by 8 bases; bases with no gene match: 12. The CDR3 covers 15 residues. Germline-derived CDR1 and CDR2 are SGHVS and FQNEAQ. The CDR3 spells CASGLREAGADTQYF. CDR3 coding DNA: TGTGCCAGCGGACTACGGGAGGCGGGGGCAGATACGCAGTATTTT. The full variable domain, completed using reference TRBV7-8 and TRBJ2-3, is GAGVSQSPRYKVAKRGQDVALRCDPISGHVSLFWYQQALGQGPEFLTYFQNEAQLDKSGLPSDRFFAERPEGSVSTLKIQRTQQEDSAVYLCASGLREAGADTQYFGPGTRLTVL.

The rearrangement uses TRBV11-2 and TRBJ2-4; the D gene is possibly TRBD2 (5 bases). The CDR3 totals 15 residues. The germline gives CDR1 SGHAT, CDR2 FQNNGV. The V end was cut by 3 bases, the J end by 0 bases, with 9 bases between. Here the CDR3 DNA reads TGTGCCAGCAGCTTCAGCAGCGGAGCCAAAAACATTCAGTACTTC. This codes for CASSFSSGAKNIQYF.

The rearrangement links TRBV19 to TRBJ1-2; no reliable D call. Germline V gene data show CDR1 as LNHDA and CDR2 as SQIVND (reference sequence). This CDR3 has 14 amino acids. The ends were cut back, 3 bases at V and 5 bases at J, with 13 bases in the middle. CDR3 region: CASSIGSQVYGYTF. The CDR3 nucleotides are TGTGCCAGTAGTATTGGGAGCCAGGTTTATGGCTACACCTTC.

This rearrangement joins TRBV2 to TRBJ2-1; 9 positions match TRBD1. Germline loops: CDR1 SNHLY, CDR2 FYNNEI. The V segment lost 4 bases and the J segment 8 bases; nucleotides outside the gene matches: 6. The CDR3 length is 14 residues. In DNA, the CDR3 is TGTGCCAGCAGTGGTGGACAGGGGTCTTATGAGCAGTTCTTC. This sequence encodes CASSGGQGSYEQFF.

The gene calls are TRBV4-3 and TRBJ1-4; TRBD1 matches 9 bases. The CDR3 covers 18 residues. CDR1 LGHNA and CDR2 YSLEER come from the germline V gene. Germline trimming cut 4 bases from V and 4 bases from J; bases unmatched to any gene: 13. DNA for the CDR3: TGCGCCAGCAGCCGAAAGAGGACCTTGGGACAGGGTAATGAAAAACTGTTTTTT. It is translated as CASSRKRTLGQGNEKLFF.

The rearrangement links TRBV6-2 or TRBV6-3 to TRBJ2-3; D might be TRBD2 (5 bases). Trimming removed 2 bases from V and 4 bases from J, with 19 bases in between. Germline assignment: CDR1 MNHEY and CDR2 SVGEGT. The CDR3 is made up of 17 amino acids. In nucleotides, the CDR3 is TGTGCCAGCAGTTACCCGAGTGGATGGGAGAGGGCAGATACGCAGTATTTT. Protein: CASSYPSGWERADTQYF.

The genes are TRBV2 and TRBJ1-2, with D maybe TRBD1 (6 bases). V was trimmed by 4 bases and J by 7 bases, leaving 16 bases between them. Per germline, CDR1 SNHLY and CDR2 FYNNEI. This CDR3 spans 14 amino acids. The CDR3 coding sequence is TGTGCCAGCAGTGCGGGGGGGCCCATGGGTGGCTACACCTTC. This translates into CASSAGGPMGGYTF. Combining the CDR3 with reference TRBV2 and TRBJ1-2 gives the whole variable domain EPEVTQTPSHQVTQMGQEVILRCVPISNHLYFYWYRQILGQKVEFLVSFYNNEISEKSEIFDDQFSVERPDGSNFTLKIRSTKLEDSAMYFCASSAGGPMGGYTFGSGTRLTVV.

As for this clone: The same CDR3 arises from other DNA sequences in this sample as well. The V gene is TRBV19, the J gene TRBJ2-1; TRBD2 aligns across 13 bases. Per germline, CDR1 LNHDA and CDR2 SQIVND (reference sequence). J gave up 2 bases and V 5 bases, and 6 bases lay outside the gene matches. CDR3 length equals 17 residues. CDR3 sequence reads: CASSPRTSGSTYNEQFF. DNA for the CDR3: TGTGCCAGTAGTCCCCGGACTAGCGGGAGCACCTACAATGAGCAGTTCTTC.

This chain joins TRBV11-2 and TRBJ2-1; 8 nucleotides align to TRBD1. Germline assignment: CDR1 SGHAT and CDR2 FQNNGV. The CDR3 is 17 amino acids. The J segment lost 5 bases and the V segment lost 5 bases, leaving 14 bases of the junction unmatched. The CDR3 reads CASSLNRNDRGDNEQFF. CDR3 bases: TGTGCCAGCAGCCTTAATCGGAACGACAGGGGAGACAATGAGCAGTTCTTC.

This clone was seen a handful of times. This sequence joins TRBV7-9 and TRBJ1-1; D is uncertain. CDR3 length: 16 amino acids. CDR1 and CDR2 from the germline V gene are SEHNR and FQNEAQ (reference sequence). The V and J ends lost 4 bases and 4 bases respectively, with 19 bases between them. CDR3 bases: TGTGCCAGCAGCTCCTTACCCGGACTGGCCGGCACTGAAGCTTTCTTT. It codes for CASSSLPGLAGTEAFF.

J is TRBJ1-4 and V is TRBV3-1 (or the pseudogene TRBV3-2), with unresolved D. The CDR3 covers 15 residues. CDR1 and CDR2 (germline): LGHDT, YNNKEL (reference sequence). V dropped 5 bases and J dropped 6 bases, with 16 bases sitting between them. The CDR3 region is CASSERGLRDEKLFF. In nucleotides, the CDR3 is TGTGCCAGCAGCGAGCGAGGCCTGCGGGATGAAAAACTGTTTTTT.

This chain links TRBV28 with TRBJ2-4; D not resolved. The CDR3 totals 14 residues. V lost 3 bases, J lost 0 bases, and 6 bases lay in between. Germline V lookup: CDR1 MDHEN, CDR2 SYDVKM. The CDR3 DNA reads TGTGCCAGCAGTTTGTTAGTAGCCAAAAACATTCAGTACTTC. It is translated as CASSLLVAKNIQYF.

V and J are TRBV5-4 and TRBJ2-7, with 14 bases aligning to TRBD2. Per the germline V gene, CDR1 is SGHNT and CDR2 is YYREEE (reference sequence). CDR3 length: 15 amino acids. With V trimmed by 4 bases and J by 6 bases, 6 bases remained unmatched. The CDR3 DNA reads as TGTGCCAGCAGCCCGCAGACTAGCGGGAGGGCCGAGCAGTACTTC. Amino acids: CASSPQTSGRAEQYF.

This clone was counted once. The chain couples TRBV24-1 to TRBJ2-5; weak D call: TRBD2 (5 bases). Per the germline V gene, CDR1 is KGHDR and CDR2 is SFDVKD. The CDR3 has 17 residues. V gave up 1 base and J gave up 4 bases, with 18 bases separating them. The CDR3, as DNA: TGTGCCACCAGTGATTTTGCGGGTTCCGTGGGTGGAGAGACCCAGTACTTC. Its protein product is CATSDFAGSVGGETQYF.

This clone has only a few counts. The chain combines TRBV7-2 with TRBJ2-3; weak D call: TRBD2 (5 bases). Trimming took off 5 bases at V and 0 bases at J, with 12 bases between the two ends. From germline, CDR1 is SGHTA and CDR2 FQGNSA. The length of the CDR3 is 15 residues. CDR3 residues: CASSVEATSTDTQYF. As DNA, the CDR3 is TGTGCCAGCAGCGTGGAGGCTACTAGCACAGATACGCAGTATTTT.

The V gene is TRBV21-1, the J gene TRBJ1-5; the table's D call TRBD1 went unverified against the DNA. TRBV21-1 is given as a pseudogene. This CDR3 spans 14 amino acids. In nucleotides, the CDR3 is TGTGCCAGCAGCAGACAGGGGGTGAATCAGCCCCAGCATTTT. It yields the protein CASSRQGVNQPQHF.

Written as DNA, the CDR3 is TGCAGCGGGGGACAGGGGACGGCCGGGGAGCTGTTTTTT. Translating it yields CSGGQGTAGELFF. The J gene is TRBJ2-2, the V gene TRBV29-1; TRBD1 matches at 10 bases. This CDR3 region has 13 residues. V dropped 7 bases and J dropped 6; count of bases not matched to a gene: 5. CDR1 and CDR2 (germline): SQVTM, ANQGSEA.